These 7 T cell receptor beta chains originate from one sample sequenced in a study of blood T cell repertoires in COVID-19. The table came from immunoSEQ multiplex PCR; TCRdb's copy has only in-frame clones and leaves some out. The data contain about 140,000 clones, roughly 80% of them singletons. The sequencing sample was made of peripheral blood. The source is a man aged 50-60 years with acute or convalescent COVID-19.

The rearrangement joins TRBV5-1 to TRBJ2-5, with D possibly being TRBD2 (5 bases). The V and J ends lost 4 bases and 4 bases respectively, with 14 bases between them. This CDR3 has 14 residues. The germline gives CDR1 SGHRS, CDR2 YFSETQ. For the CDR3, the DNA is TGCGCCAGCAGCCCCGGACTGTCTCGAGAGACCCAGTACTTC. Translated, it gives CASSPGLSRETQYF.

The chain carries TRBV4-2 and TRBJ2-3; 12 nucleotides match TRBD2. Trimming took 4 bases from V and 2 from J; bases not matched to a gene: 7. This CDR3 has 17 residues. The germline V gene encodes CDR1 LGHNA and CDR2 YNFKEQ. The CDR3 sequence: CASSPVLAGGFTDTQYF. DNA of the CDR3: TGTGCCAGCAGCCCTGTCCTAGCGGGGGGGTTCACAGATACGCAGTATTTT.

This sequence joins TRBV6-1 and TRBJ2-7; TRBD1 agrees at 7 bases. Germline trimming cut 4 bases from V and 2 bases from J; bases unmatched to any gene: 17. Germline lookup yields CDR1 MNHNS and CDR2 SASEGT. This CDR3 is 18 amino acids long. The DNA of the CDR3 is TGTGCCAGCAGTGCCTTCACAGCCGGGACAGATATAACCTACGAGCAGTACTTC. Translating gives CASSAFTAGTDITYEQYF.

The chain has TRBV28 and TRBJ1-3, with TRBD1 identical over 10 bases. The CDR3 consists of 14 residues. Germline V gene data show CDR1 as MDHEN and CDR2 as SYDVKM. The CDR3: CANRQGAGGNTIYF. In DNA form, the CDR3 reads TGTGCTAACCGACAGGGGGCAGGTGGAAACACCATATATTTT.

This chain joins TRBV7-2 and TRBJ2-5, with a weak D call TRBD2 (5 bases). The CDR3 loop spans 14 amino acids. Germline V lookup: CDR1 SGHTA, CDR2 FQGNSA. Deletions cut 4 bases from V and 4 bases from J, with 13 bases between. CDR3 in DNA: TGTGCCAGCAGCTCCCCCCGGAGGCTAGAGACCCAGTACTTC. Protein: CASSSPRRLETQYF. Supplemented by reference TRBV7-2 and TRBJ2-5, the full variable domain reads GAGVSQSPSNKVTEKGKDVELRCDPISGHTALYWYRQSLGQGLEFLIYFQGNSAPDKSGLPSDRFSAERTGGSVSTLTIQRTQQEDSAVYLCASSSPRRLETQYFGPGTRLLVL.

Only one count was recorded for this clone. The chain is built from TRBV18 and TRBJ2-2, with D possibly being TRBD1 (5 bases). Germline-derived CDR1 and CDR2 are KGHSH and LQKENI. CDR3 length equals 15 residues. Trimming cost V 6 bases and J 0 bases, with 11 bases left between them. CDR3 region: CASSSQGSNTGELFF. CDR3 nucleotides: TGTGCCAGCTCCTCTCAGGGTTCGAACACCGGGGAGCTGTTTTTT.

The rearrangement joins TRBV5-1 to TRBJ1-1, with TRBD1 identical over 7 bases. In germline, CDR1 is SGHRS, CDR2 YFSETQ. V was clipped by 3 bases and J by 6 bases; unmatched bases: 2. This CDR3 contains 12 residues. For the CDR3, the DNA is TGCGCCAGCAGCTCGACAGGGCCTGAAGCTTTCTTT. This translates into CASSSTGPEAFF.